The 20 T cell receptor beta chains presented below share a single source sample, sequenced in a study of control samples from healthy donors and cancer patients. Profiled with immunoSEQ multiplex PCR; TCRdb holds only in-frame clones, not every one. The repertoire holds 110,000 or so clones, with more than 85% as singletons. Sequenced sample: blood. These receptors were collected from a woman aged 45-65 years in good health.

The table lists this clone with a count of one. This CDR3 is CASSFDRSTDTQYF. CDR3 nucleotide sequence: TGTGCCAGCAGCTTCGACAGAAGCACAGATACGCAGTATTTT. The chain employs TRBV11-1 and TRBJ2-3, with D tentatively TRBD1 (5 bases). This CDR3 has 14 residues. V gave up 3 bases and J gave up 0 bases, with 7 bases separating them. Germline loops: CDR1 SGHAT, CDR2 FQDESV (reference sequence). The full variable domain, with the rest looked up from reference TRBV11-1 and TRBJ2-3, is EAEVAQSPRYKITEKSQAVAFWCDPISGHATLYWYRQILGQGPELLVQFQDESVVDDSQLPKDRFSAERLKGVDSTLKIQPAELGDSAMYLCASSFDRSTDTQYFGPGTRLTVL.

The chain employs TRBV5-1 and TRBJ2-5; 9 bases match TRBD2. Germline V gene lookup returns CDR1 SGHRS and CDR2 YFSETQ. The CDR3 runs to 16 residues. V shed 4 bases, J shed 9 bases, and the junction held 16 bases outside the gene matches. CDR3 protein: CASSPGLAGTASSQYF. In DNA, the CDR3 is TGCGCCAGCAGCCCCGGTCTAGCGGGGACGGCCTCGTCCCAGTACTTC.

The genes are TRBV16 and TRBJ2-1; 8 positions agree with TRBD1. Trimming at V came to 4 bases and at J to 5 bases, leaving 10 bases not matched to a gene. Per germline, CDR1 KGHSY and CDR2 FQNENV. CDR3 length: 16 amino acids. CDR3 sequence reads: CASSPRPQGAHNEQFF. The CDR3 DNA sequence: TGTGCCAGCAGCCCCCGCCCGCAGGGGGCCCACAATGAGCAGTTCTTC.

The chain joins TRBV11-3 to TRBJ2-5; 12 bases match TRBD2. V shed 5 bases, J shed 2 bases, and the junction held 6 bases outside the gene matches. The CDR3 covers 16 residues. Germline lookup yields CDR1 SGHNT and CDR2 YENEEA. The CDR3 loop reads CASSRQTSGGQETQYF. In DNA, the CDR3 is TGTGCCAGCAGCCGCCAAACTAGCGGGGGGCAAGAGACCCAGTACTTC.

The rearrangement uses TRBV3-1 (or the pseudogene TRBV3-2) and TRBJ2-1, with 13 bases fitting TRBD2. This CDR3 has 16 residues. The V segment lost 4 bases and the J segment 6 bases; nucleotides outside the gene matches: 6. CDR1 and CDR2 from the germline V gene are LGHDT and YNNKEL (reference sequence). This CDR3 is CASSPGTSGMSNEQFF. The CDR3 DNA reads TGTGCCAGCAGCCCCGGGACTAGCGGGATGAGCAATGAGCAGTTCTTC.

The chain combines TRBV19 with TRBJ1-6; D not certain. V was clipped by 4 bases and J by 8 bases, with 12 bases between them. Germline CDR1 is LNHDA and CDR2 is SQIVND (reference sequence). The CDR3 consists of 14 residues. For the CDR3, the DNA is TGTGCCAGTAGTAGGGGATGGTACGATTCACCCCTCCACTTT. Residues: CASSRGWYDSPLHF.

The chain is built from TRBV5-6 and TRBJ2-3, with D possibly matching TRBD2 (5 bases). Germline CDR1 SGHDT, CDR2 YYEEEE. The CDR3 totals 14 residues. Trimming stripped 4 bases from V and 1 base from J, with 10 bases between. CDR3 coding DNA: TGTGCCAGCAGCCCGGCGGGCGGCACAGATACGCAGTATTTT. Protein sequence: CASSPAGGTDTQYF.

The chain has TRBV4-1 and TRBJ2-1; TRBD2 matches at 12 bases. The germline V gene encodes CDR1 MGHRA and CDR2 YSYEKL. V shed 4 bases, J shed 4 bases, and the junction held 8 bases outside the gene matches. The CDR3 contains 17 residues. DNA for the CDR3: TGCGCCAGCAGCCCTATGCTGACTAGCGGGGGTTACAATGAGCAGTTCTTC. Residues: CASSPMLTSGGYNEQFF.

The chain is built from TRBV7-9 and TRBJ2-2; possible D gene TRBD1, 5 bases. The CDR3 covers 12 residues. V was cut by 7 bases and J by 6 bases, with 9 bases left in between. Germline V gives CDR1 SEHNR, CDR2 FQNEAQ (reference sequence). CDR3 nucleotide sequence: TGTGCCAGCACCAAGGGGCCCGGGGAGCTGTTTTTT. It specifies CASTKGPGELFF.

This sequence joins TRBV7-2 and TRBJ2-3; no firm D call. The CDR3 covers 16 residues. In germline, CDR1 is SGHTA, CDR2 FQGNSA. V was cut by 5 bases and J by 1 base, with 16 bases left in between. The CDR3 sequence is CASSPRPIKGTDTQYF. In DNA form, the CDR3 reads TGTGCCAGCAGCCCTCGACCTATTAAGGGCACAGATACGCAGTATTTT.

The chain is built from TRBV2 and TRBJ2-5; D possibly uses TRBD1 or TRBD2 (5 bases each). The germline V and J ends were trimmed by 3 bases and 4 bases, with 12 bases remaining between them. The CDR3 contains 14 residues. Germline V gene sequence: CDR1 SNHLY, CDR2 FYNNEI. For the CDR3, the DNA is TGTGCCAGCAGTGATAGGGGAGCGTTAGAGACCCAGTACTTC. Amino acids: CASSDRGALETQYF. Supplemented by reference TRBV2 and TRBJ2-5, the full variable domain reads EPEVTQTPSHQVTQMGQEVILRCVPISNHLYFYWYRQILGQKVEFLVSFYNNEISEKSEIFDDQFSVERPDGSNFTLKIRSTKLEDSAMYFCASSDRGALETQYFGPGTRLLVL.

V is TRBV3-1 (or the pseudogene TRBV3-2) and J is TRBJ1-2; D unclear. In germline, CDR1 is LGHDT, CDR2 YNNKEL (reference sequence). Trimming left V 6 bases short and J 2 bases short, with 7 bases between. The CDR3 is 12 residues long. The CDR3 sequence is CASSRANYGYTF. The CDR3 bases are TGTGCCAGCAGTAGGGCCAACTATGGCTACACCTTC.

The J gene is TRBJ1-2, the V gene TRBV30, with 9 bases aligning to TRBD1. The V segment lost 1 base and the J segment 4 bases; nucleotides outside the gene matches: 4. The CDR3 has 14 residues. Germline CDR1 GTSNPN, CDR2 SVGIG (reference sequence). CDR3 nucleotide sequence: TGTGCCTGGAGTGCTATGGGACAGGGCTATGGCTACACCTTC. It yields the protein CAWSAMGQGYGYTF.

The CDR3 loop reads CASSPTGDTEAFF. The DNA for the CDR3 is TGTGCCAGCAGCCCAACTGGGGACACTGAAGCTTTCTTT. The chain is built from TRBV7-3 and TRBJ1-1, with D hard to call. The V gene lost 5 bases and the J gene lost 3 bases, with 10 bases spanning the gap. Germline V CDR1 and CDR2: SGHTA, FQGTGA. This CDR3 has 13 amino acids.

This clone was detected only a few times. The J gene is TRBJ2-2, the V gene TRBV4-3; D is unclear. Germline V gives CDR1 LGHNA, CDR2 YSLEER. This CDR3 has 14 amino acids. V gave up 0 bases and J gave up 6 bases, with 8 bases separating them. In nucleotides, the CDR3 is TGCGCCAGCAGCCAAGATATGCCGGCCGGGGAGCTGTTTTTT. Amino acids: CASSQDMPAGELFF.

This sequence joins TRBV28 and TRBJ1-5; 12 nucleotides agree with TRBD1. Germline V CDR1 and CDR2: MDHEN, SYDVKM. CDR3 length: 17 residues. V shed 6 bases and J 6 bases; nucleotides not matched to a gene: 12. CDR3 residues: CASRLRGQGASTQPQHF. The CDR3 DNA is TGTGCCAGCAGATTGAGGGGACAGGGGGCGAGTACTCAGCCCCAGCATTTT.

The J gene is TRBJ1-1, the V gene TRBV10-3; D not certain. Germline CDR1 reads ENHRY; CDR2 reads SYGVKD. V lost 2 bases, J lost 2 bases, and 12 bases lay in between. The CDR3 is made up of 15 amino acids. The CDR3 DNA is TGTGCCATCAGTGAGGCCCCCGCGGGAAACACTGAAGCTTTCTTT. It translates to CAISEAPAGNTEAFF.

This clone occurred once. The rearrangement uses TRBV5-4 and TRBJ2-1; D is uncertain. CDR1 is SGHNT, CDR2 YYREEE, per germline (reference sequence). CDR3 length equals 17 residues. Trimming removed 3 bases from V and 4 bases from J, with 20 bases in between. This chain's CDR3 is CASSSAQKGWAYNEQFF. CDR3 DNA: TGTGCCAGCAGCTCGGCCCAAAAGGGTTGGGCATACAATGAGCAGTTCTTC.

The chain employs TRBV4-1 and TRBJ2-5, with TRBD1 matching over 7 bases. The CDR3 covers 14 residues. V gave up 8 bases and J gave up 3 bases; unmatched junction bases: 9. In germline, CDR1 is MGHRA, CDR2 YSYEKL. DNA of the CDR3: TGCGCCAGCTCCCCCGTGGGGACAGAAGAGACCCAGTACTTC. Translation: CASSPVGTEETQYF.

V and J are TRBV10-2 and TRBJ2-7, with D hard to call. The V end was cut by 3 bases, the J end by 5 bases, with 14 bases between. The CDR3 is 14 residues long. Germline loops: CDR1 WSHSY, CDR2 SAAADI. The CDR3 sequence is CASSDPAPEDEQYV. The CDR3 bases are TGCGCCAGCAGTGACCCCGCCCCTGAGGACGAGCAGTACGTC.